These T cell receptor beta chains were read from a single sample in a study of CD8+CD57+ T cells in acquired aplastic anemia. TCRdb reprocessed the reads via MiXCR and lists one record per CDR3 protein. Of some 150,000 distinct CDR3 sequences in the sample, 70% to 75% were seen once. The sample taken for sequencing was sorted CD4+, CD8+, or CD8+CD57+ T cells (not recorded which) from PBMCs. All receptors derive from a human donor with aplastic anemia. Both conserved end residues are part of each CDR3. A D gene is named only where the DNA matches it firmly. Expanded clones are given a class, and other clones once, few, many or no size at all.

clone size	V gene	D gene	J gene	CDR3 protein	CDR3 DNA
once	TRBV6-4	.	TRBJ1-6	CASSGPLSPLHF	TGTGCCAGCAGTGGCCCTCTCTCACCCCTCCACTTT
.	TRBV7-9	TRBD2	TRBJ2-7	CASSSLAGVYEQYF	TGCGCCAGCAGCTCTCTGGCGGGAGTCTACGAGCAGTACTTC
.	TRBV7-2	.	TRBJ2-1	CASSRVGANEQFF	TGTGCCAGCAGTAGGGTTGGGGCGAATGAGCAGTTCTTC
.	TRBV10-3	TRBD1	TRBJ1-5	CAISDGQGRNQPQHF	TGTGCCATCAGTGATGGACAGGGTCGGAATCAGCCCCAGCATTTT
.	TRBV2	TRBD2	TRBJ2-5	CASNTQRGGQETQYF	TGTGCCAGCAACACCCAGCGGGGGGGGCAAGAGACCCAGTACTTC
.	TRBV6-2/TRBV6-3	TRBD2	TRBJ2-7	CASIGGEGSSYEQYF	TGTGCCAGCATTGGAGGGGAGGGGAGCTCCTACGAGCAGTACTTC
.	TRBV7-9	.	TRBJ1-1	CASSPRGTEAFF	TGTGCCAGCAGCCCTCGGGGCACTGAAGCTTTCTTT
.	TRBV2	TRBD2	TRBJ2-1	CATERESYNEQFF	TGTGCCACCGAGCGGGAGAGCTACAATGAGCAGTTCTTC
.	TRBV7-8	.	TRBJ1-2	CASSPQGGYGYTF	TGTGCCAGCAGCCCCCAGGGAGGCTATGGCTACACCTTC
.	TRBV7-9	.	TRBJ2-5	CASSFNLGGRWGEETQYF	TGTGCCAGCAGTTTCAACCTAGGAGGACGGTGGGGGGAAGAGACCCAGTACTTC
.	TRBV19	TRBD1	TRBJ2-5	CASSSGQGWRETQYF	TGTGCCAGTAGTAGTGGACAGGGTTGGCGAGAGACCCAGTACTTC
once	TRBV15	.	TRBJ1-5	CATSRGGQQNQPQHF	TGTGCCACCAGCAGAGGGGGGCAGCAAAATCAGCCCCAGCATTTT
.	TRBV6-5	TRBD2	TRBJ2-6	CASMGGAGANVLTF	TGTGCCAGCATGGGAGGGGCTGGGGCCAACGTCCTGACTTTC
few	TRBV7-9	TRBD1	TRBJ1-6	CASSLGWTGGNSPLHF	TGTGCCAGCAGCTTAGGGTGGACAGGGGGTAATTCACCCCTCCACTTT
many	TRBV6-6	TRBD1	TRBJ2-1	CASSPDRVEQFF	TGTGCCAGCAGTCCCGACAGGGTCGAGCAGTTCTTC
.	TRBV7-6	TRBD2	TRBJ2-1	CASSSVAGGGNEQFF	TGTGCCAGCAGCTCCGTAGCGGGGGGTGGAAATGAGCAGTTCTTC
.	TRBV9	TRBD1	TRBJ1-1	CASSVGTGNTEAFF	TGTGCCAGCAGCGTAGGGACAGGCAACACTGAAGCTTTCTTT
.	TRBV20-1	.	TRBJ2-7	CSARDPQESGEQYF	TGCAGTGCTAGAGATCCTCAGGAGTCTGGTGAGCAGTACTTC
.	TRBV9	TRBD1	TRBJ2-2	CASSSDRGGELFF	TGTGCCAGCAGCTCGGACAGGGGAGGGGAGCTGTTTTTT
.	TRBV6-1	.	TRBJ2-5	CASSGRGFIGETQYF	TGTGCCAGCAGCGGGAGAGGGTTCATCGGGGAGACCCAGTACTTC
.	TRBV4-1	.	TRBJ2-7	CASSQTGPYEQYF	TGCGCCAGCAGCCAGACTGGCCCCTACGAGCAGTACTTC
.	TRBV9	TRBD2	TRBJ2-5	CASSALVGGETQYF	TGTGCCAGCAGCGCGCTGGTGGGGGGGGAGACCCAGTACTTC
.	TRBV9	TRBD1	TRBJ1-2	CASSVGGGGQGFPTNYGYTF	TGTGCCAGCAGCGTAGGCGGCGGAGGACAGGGGTTCCCCACTAACTATGGCTACACCTTC
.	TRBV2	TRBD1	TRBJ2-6	CASGQGDRAGANVLTF	TGTGCCAGCGGGCAGGGGGATAGGGCTGGGGCCAACGTCCTGACTTTC
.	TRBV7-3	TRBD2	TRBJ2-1	CASSPGLAGGWMFF	TGTGCCAGCAGCCCGGGACTAGCGGGGGGGTGGATGTTCTTC
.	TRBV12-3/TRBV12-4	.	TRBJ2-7	CASRSNLGPGWEQYF	TGTGCCAGCAGGTCAAATTTGGGGCCGGGTTGGGAGCAGTACTTC
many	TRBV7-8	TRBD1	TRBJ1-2	CASSLGPGQGPYGYTF	TGTGCCAGCAGCTTAGGCCCGGGACAGGGGCCCTATGGCTACACCTTC
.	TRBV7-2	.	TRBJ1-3	CASSLARLGAPGNTIYF	TGTGCCAGCAGCTTAGCGAGGTTGGGGGCTCCTGGAAACACCATATATTTT
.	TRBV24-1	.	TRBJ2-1	CATDTDSYNEQFF	TGTGCCACCGATACTGACTCCTACAATGAGCAGTTCTTC
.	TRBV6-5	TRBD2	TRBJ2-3	CASEQRGPDTQYF	TGTGCCAGTGAACAGCGGGGGCCAGATACGCAGTATTTT
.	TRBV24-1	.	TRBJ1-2	CATSDGSPERYGYTF	TGTGCCACCAGTGATGGGTCACCAGAACGCTATGGCTACACCTTC
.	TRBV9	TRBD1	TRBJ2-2	CASSDSPGQGATGELFF	TGTGCCAGCAGCGACAGTCCGGGACAGGGGGCCACCGGGGAGCTGTTTTTT
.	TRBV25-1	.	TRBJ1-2	CASSDRDKLYGYTF	TGTGCCAGCAGTGATAGGGACAAACTCTATGGCTACACCTTC
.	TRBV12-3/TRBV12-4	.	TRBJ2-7	CASSFNKYEQYF	TGTGCCAGCAGTTTTAACAAATACGAGCAGTACTTC
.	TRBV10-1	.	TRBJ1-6	CASSGPGAGSPLHF	TGCGCCAGCAGTGGCCCAGGGGCAGGATCACCCCTCCACTTT
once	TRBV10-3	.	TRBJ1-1	CAISVGILNTEAFF	TGTGCCATCAGTGTCGGCATACTGAACACTGAAGCTTTCTTT
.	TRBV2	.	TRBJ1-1	CASSEILGAGTEAFF	TGTGCCAGCAGTGAAATATTAGGGGCGGGCACTGAAGCTTTCTTT
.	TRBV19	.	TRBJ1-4	CASSSSGSTNEKLFF	TGTGCCAGTAGTTCGTCCGGCTCAACTAATGAAAAACTGTTTTTT
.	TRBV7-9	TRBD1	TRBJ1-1	CASSPALTGDTEAFF	TGTGCCAGCAGCCCGGCTCTTACAGGGGACACTGAAGCTTTCTTT
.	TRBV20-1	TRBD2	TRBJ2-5	CSARDASGGDQETQYF	TGCAGTGCTAGAGACGCTAGCGGGGGGGACCAAGAGACCCAGTACTTC
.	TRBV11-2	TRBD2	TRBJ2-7	CASSPPGLAGASYEQYF	TGTGCCAGCAGCCCCCCGGGACTAGCGGGAGCCTCCTACGAGCAGTACTTC